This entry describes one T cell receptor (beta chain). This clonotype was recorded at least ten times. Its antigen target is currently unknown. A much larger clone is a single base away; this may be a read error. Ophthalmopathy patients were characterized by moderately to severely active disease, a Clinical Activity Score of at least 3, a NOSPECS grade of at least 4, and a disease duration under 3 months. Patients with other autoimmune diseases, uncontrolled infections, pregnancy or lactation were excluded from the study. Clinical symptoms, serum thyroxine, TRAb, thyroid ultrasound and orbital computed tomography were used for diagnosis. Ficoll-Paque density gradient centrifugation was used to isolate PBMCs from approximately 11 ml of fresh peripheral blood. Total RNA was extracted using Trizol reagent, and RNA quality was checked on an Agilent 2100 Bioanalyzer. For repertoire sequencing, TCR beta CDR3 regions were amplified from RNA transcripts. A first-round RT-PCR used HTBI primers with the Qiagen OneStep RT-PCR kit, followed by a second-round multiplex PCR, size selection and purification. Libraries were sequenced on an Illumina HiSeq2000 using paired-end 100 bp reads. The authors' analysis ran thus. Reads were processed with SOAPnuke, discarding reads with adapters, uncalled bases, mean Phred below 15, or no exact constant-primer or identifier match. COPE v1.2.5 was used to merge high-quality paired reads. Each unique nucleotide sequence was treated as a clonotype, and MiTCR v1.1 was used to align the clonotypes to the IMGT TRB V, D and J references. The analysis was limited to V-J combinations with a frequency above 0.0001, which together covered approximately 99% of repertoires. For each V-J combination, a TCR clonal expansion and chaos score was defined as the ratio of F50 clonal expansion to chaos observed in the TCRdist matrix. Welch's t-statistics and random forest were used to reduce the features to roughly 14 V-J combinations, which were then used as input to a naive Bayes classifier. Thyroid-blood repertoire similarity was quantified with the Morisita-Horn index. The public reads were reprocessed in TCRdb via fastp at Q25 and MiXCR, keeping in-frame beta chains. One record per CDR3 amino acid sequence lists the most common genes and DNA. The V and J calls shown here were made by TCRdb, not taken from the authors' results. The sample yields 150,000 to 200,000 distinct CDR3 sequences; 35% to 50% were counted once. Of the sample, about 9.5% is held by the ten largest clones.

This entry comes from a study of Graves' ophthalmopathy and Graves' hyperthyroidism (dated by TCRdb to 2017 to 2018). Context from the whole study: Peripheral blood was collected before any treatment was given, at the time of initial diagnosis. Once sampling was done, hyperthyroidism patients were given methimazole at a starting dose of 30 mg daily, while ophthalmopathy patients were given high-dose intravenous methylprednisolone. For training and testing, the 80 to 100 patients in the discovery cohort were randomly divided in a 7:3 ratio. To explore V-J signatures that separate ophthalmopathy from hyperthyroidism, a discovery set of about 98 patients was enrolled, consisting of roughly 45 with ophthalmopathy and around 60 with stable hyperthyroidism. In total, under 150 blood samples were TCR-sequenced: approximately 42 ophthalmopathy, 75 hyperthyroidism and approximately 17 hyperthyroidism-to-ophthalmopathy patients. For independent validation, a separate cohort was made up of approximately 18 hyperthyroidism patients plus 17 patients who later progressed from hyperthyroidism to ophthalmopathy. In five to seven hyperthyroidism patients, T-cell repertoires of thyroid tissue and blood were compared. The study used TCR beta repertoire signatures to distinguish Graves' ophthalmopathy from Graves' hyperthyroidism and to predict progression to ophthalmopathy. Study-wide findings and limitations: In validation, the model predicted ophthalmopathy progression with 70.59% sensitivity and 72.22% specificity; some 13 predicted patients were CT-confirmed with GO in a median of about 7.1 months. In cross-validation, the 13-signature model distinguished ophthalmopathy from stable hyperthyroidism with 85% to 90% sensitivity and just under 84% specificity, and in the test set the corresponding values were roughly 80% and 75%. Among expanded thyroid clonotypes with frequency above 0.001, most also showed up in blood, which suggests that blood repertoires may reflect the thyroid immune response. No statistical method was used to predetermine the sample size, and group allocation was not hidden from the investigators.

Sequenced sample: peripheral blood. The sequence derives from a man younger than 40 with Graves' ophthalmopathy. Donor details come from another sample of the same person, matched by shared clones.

In nucleotide form, the sequence is TGTGCCAGCAGCCCAGCTAACTATGGCTACACCTTC. This gives the protein CASSPANYGYTF. The chain is encoded by TRBV12-3 or TRBV12-4 joined to TRBJ1-2, with no D gene named confidently. Spanning cysteine to phenylalanine, the CDR3 consists of 12 amino acids. Solely the CDR3 DNA is kept, with 36 bases framed from the first base. The junction carries 5 bases between V and J, which are trimmed by 6 bases and 0 bases respectively.